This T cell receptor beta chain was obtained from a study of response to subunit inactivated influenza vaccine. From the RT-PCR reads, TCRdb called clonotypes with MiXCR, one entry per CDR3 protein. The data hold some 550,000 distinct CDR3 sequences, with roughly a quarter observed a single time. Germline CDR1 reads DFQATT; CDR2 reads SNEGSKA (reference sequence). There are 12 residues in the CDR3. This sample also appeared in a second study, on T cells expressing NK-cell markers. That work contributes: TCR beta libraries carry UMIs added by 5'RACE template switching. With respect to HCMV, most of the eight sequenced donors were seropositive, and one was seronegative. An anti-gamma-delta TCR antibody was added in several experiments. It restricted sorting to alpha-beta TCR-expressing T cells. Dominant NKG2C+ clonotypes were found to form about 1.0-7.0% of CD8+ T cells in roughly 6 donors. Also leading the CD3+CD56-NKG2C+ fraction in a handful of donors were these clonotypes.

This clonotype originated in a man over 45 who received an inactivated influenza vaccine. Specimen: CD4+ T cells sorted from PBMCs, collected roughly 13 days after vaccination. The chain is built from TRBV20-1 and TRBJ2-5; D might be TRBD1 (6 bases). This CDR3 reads CSLTGWGETQYF. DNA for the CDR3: TGCAGCTTAACAGGGTGGGGAGAGACCCAGTACTTC.